The TCR beta chain described here comes from a study of cytomegalovirus exposure and HLA in healthy donors. About the study: One earlier analysis, a look at around 170 million T cells, found more than 100 million unique TCR beta sequences. The Caucasian-associated ancestry cluster held over 65% of a few hundred genotyped donors.

V was cut by 0 bases and J by 3 bases, with 12 bases left in between. Germline assignment: CDR1 GTSNPN and CDR2 SVGIG (reference sequence). The CDR3 spans 14 residues. PCR primers comprised 60 Vbeta and 13 Jbeta primers. Profiled with immunoSEQ multiplex PCR; TCRdb holds only in-frame clones, not every one. The sample lists some 99,000 clones; roughly 70% were seen once. This receptor was obtained from a male donor in good health and CMV-seronegative. Sequencing was performed on PBMCs. This sequence joins TRBV30 and TRBJ2-7; D might be TRBD1 (6 bases). The CDR3 loop reads CAWSVPGTSYEQYF. In DNA form, the CDR3 reads TGTGCCTGGAGTGTACCAGGGACAAGCTACGAGCAGTACTTC.